This T cell receptor (beta chain) was captured in a study of T cell responses to AZD1222 COVID-19 vaccine. There are 15 residues in the CDR3. The germline V and J ends were trimmed by 1 base and 5 bases, with 12 bases remaining between them. Germline V gene sequence: CDR1 SGHVS, CDR2 FQNEAQ. The data were produced by immunoSEQ multiplex PCR, yet TCRdb's version contains in-frame clones alone and is incomplete. The data show 150,000 or so clones, about 94% seen once. Sequenced here: peripheral blood, sampled on day 0 of AZD1222 vaccination. This TCR was sampled from an adult in good health. This chain joins TRBV7-8 and TRBJ2-1, with a possible D match to TRBD2 (6 bases). Here the CDR3 reads CASSLVSTGDNEQFF. CDR3 nucleotides: TGTGCCAGCAGCTTAGTATCGACGGGGGACAATGAGCAGTTCTTC. Complete variable domain (other parts from reference TRBV7-8 and TRBJ2-1): GAGVSQSPRYKVAKRGQDVALRCDPISGHVSLFWYQQALGQGPEFLTYFQNEAQLDKSGLPSDRFFAERPEGSVSTLKIQRTQQEDSAVYLCASSLVSTGDNEQFFGPGTRLTVL.